This TCR beta chain was retrieved from a study of T cells in Graves' hyperthyroidism and ophthalmopathy. Study findings and constraints: In the analysis, a 13 V-J model separated ophthalmopathy from stable hyperthyroidism.

As to this clonotype: As yet, its antigen is unknown.

V lost 7 bases to trimming and J lost 4 bases; unmatched junction nucleotides: 4. CDR1 MNHNS and CDR2 SASEGT come from the germline V gene. There are 13 residues in the CDR3. The hyperthyroidism patients had all been newly diagnosed, and their disease duration was under 2 months. Their ages ranged from 18 to 65 years. Researchers took RNA transcripts and amplified the TCR beta CDR3 regions from them. First-round RT-PCR targeting the TCR CDR3 was performed with the HTBI primer set. In TCRdb, the multiplex PCR reads were re-called with MiXCR into one record per CDR3 protein. The sample has approximately 600,000 distinct CDR3 sequences, about 16% seen once.

The sample consisted of blood. The sequence came from a woman in her twenties or thirties with Graves' hyperthyroidism. This rearrangement joins TRBV6-1 to TRBJ1-5, with TRBD1 matching over 7 bases. CDR3 DNA: TGTGCCAGCACCGACAGGGTGAATCAGCCCCAGCATTTT. It yields the protein CASTDRVNQPQHF.